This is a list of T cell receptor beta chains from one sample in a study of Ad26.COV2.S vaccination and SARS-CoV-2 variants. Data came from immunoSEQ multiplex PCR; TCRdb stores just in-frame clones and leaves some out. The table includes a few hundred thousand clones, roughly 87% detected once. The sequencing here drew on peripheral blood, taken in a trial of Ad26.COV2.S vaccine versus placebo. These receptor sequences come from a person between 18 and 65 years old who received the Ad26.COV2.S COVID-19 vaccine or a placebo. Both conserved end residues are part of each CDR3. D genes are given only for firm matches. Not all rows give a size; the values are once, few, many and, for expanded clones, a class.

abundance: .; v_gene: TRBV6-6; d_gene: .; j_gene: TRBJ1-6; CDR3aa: CASSYGGGNSPLHF; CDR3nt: TGTGCCAGCAGTTATGGAGGGGGGAATTCACCCCTCCACTTT
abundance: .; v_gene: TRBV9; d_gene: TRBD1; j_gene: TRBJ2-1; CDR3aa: CASSPGQGVGEDEQFF; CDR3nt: TGTGCCAGCAGCCCTGGACAGGGGGTCGGGGAGGATGAGCAGTTCTTC
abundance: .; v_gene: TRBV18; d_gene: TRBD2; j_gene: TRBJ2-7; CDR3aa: CASSPMRTSGDYEQYF; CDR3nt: TGTGCCAGCTCACCTATGAGGACTAGCGGAGACTACGAGCAGTACTTC
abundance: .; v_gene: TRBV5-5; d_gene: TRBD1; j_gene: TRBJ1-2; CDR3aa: CASSTSRDREGYTF; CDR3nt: TGTGCCAGCAGCACCTCCCGGGACAGGGAAGGCTACACCTTC
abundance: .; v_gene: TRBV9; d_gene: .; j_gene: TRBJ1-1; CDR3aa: CASSASQKGTEAFF; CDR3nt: TGTGCCAGCAGCGCCAGCCAGAAGGGAACTGAAGCTTTCTTT
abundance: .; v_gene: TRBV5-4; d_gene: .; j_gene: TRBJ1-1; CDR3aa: CASSLPGLNTEAFF; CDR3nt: TGTGCCAGCAGCTTGCCGGGGCTGAACACTGAAGCTTTCTTT
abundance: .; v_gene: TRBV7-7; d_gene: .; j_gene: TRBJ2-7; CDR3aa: CASSLGPGFTYEQYF; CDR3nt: TGTGCTAGCAGCTTAGGCCCGGGATTTACCTACGAGCAGTACTTC
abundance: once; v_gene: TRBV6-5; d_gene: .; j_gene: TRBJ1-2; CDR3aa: CASSYSRTAYGYTF; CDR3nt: TGTGCCAGCAGTTACTCAAGGACAGCATATGGCTACACCTTC
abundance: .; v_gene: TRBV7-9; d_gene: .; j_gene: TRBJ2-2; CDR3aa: CASSFPIAGLKDHGELFF; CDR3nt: TGTGCCAGCAGCTTCCCGATCGCGGGACTGAAGGACCACGGGGAGCTGTTTTTT
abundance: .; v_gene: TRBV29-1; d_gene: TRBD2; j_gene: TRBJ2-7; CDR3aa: CSVGGLAFDEQYF; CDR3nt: TGCAGCGTTGGGGGACTAGCGTTCGACGAGCAGTACTTC
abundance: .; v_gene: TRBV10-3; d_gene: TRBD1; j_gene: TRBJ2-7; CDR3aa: CAISSGQGSYEQYF; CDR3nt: TGTGCCATCAGTTCAGGACAGGGATCCTACGAGCAGTACTTC
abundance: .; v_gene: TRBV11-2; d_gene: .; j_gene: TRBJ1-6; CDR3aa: CASRHSDLNSPLHF; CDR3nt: TGTGCCAGCAGACACAGCGATCTCAATTCACCCCTCCACTTT
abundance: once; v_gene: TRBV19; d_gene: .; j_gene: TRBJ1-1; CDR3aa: CASNYQGGTEAFF; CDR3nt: TGTGCCAGTAATTATCAGGGTGGAACTGAAGCTTTCTTT
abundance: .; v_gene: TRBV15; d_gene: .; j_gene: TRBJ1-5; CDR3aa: CATSRDTRNQPQHF; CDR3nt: TGTGCCACCAGCAGAGACACCAGAAATCAGCCCCAGCATTTT
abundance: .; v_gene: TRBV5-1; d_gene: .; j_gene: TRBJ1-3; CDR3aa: CASSLWGLSGNTIYF; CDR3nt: TGCGCCAGCAGCTTGTGGGGGCTCTCTGGAAACACCATATATTTT